This T cell receptor (beta chain) was sequenced during a study of T-cell reconstitution after alpha-beta-depleted transplantation in children. There are a few counts of this clonotype. Unique molecular identifiers were incorporated into the prepared TCRbeta library. TCRdb called the PCR reads again in MiXCR, with one record for every CDR3 protein. The repertoire holds 450,000 to 600,000 distinct CDR3 sequences, with roughly 13% as singletons. Trimming stripped 8 bases from V and 5 bases from J, with 18 bases between. Germline V lookup: CDR1 LGHDT, CDR2 YNNKEL (reference sequence). The CDR3 length is 14 residues.

The rearrangement joins TRBV3-1 to TRBJ2-5; D possibly matches TRBD1 or TRBD2 (5 bases each). Material: PBMCs, mostly from graft donor cells, obtained 360 days after TCRalphabeta/CD19-depleted stem cell transplant. This TCR came from a male patient aged 10 to 17 who had a stem cell transplant for acute myeloid leukemia, so the T cells may come from the graft donor. CDR3: CASGGNLPGETQYF. CDR3 coding DNA: TGTGCCAGCGGGGGAAACCTCCCGGGGGAGACCCAGTACTTC.